What follows is one TCR beta chain and its context. What it binds is not known. Donors with ophthalmopathy: moderate-to-severe activity, CAS ≥3, NOSPECS ≥4, duration under 3 months. This specimen comes from a study of Graves' ophthalmopathy and Graves' hyperthyroidism. The authors amplified TCR beta CDR3 regions, and they did so from RNA transcripts for repertoire sequencing. RT-PCR with HTBI primers came first, then second-round multiplex PCR. One entry per CDR3 protein results from TCRdb running MiXCR on the multiplex PCR reads. Among some 750,000 distinct CDR3 sequences listed, approximately 40% were seen once. Looked up from germline, CDR1 is SEHNR and CDR2 is FQNEAQ (reference sequence). V lost 1 base, J lost 2 bases, and 5 bases stayed unmatched. This CDR3 spans 16 amino acids. Whole-study results and caveats: A majority of expanded thyroid clonotypes exceeding 0.001 frequency were likewise present in blood. Ophthalmopathy versus stable hyperthyroidism: 13-signature model gave around 85% sensitivity, roughly 81% specificity.

V usage is TRBV7-9 and J usage is TRBJ1-2; 9 nucleotides align to TRBD1. Input material: peripheral blood. The receptor was isolated from an adult man with Graves' ophthalmopathy. The CDR3 spells CASSLGGGQGNYGYTF. The CDR3 DNA reads TGTGCCAGCAGCTTAGGGGGGGGACAGGGAAACTATGGCTACACCTTC. Using reference TRBV7-9 and TRBJ1-2 for the parts outside the CDR3, the full variable domain is DTGVSQNPRHKITKRGQNVTFRCDPISEHNRLYWYRQTLGQGPEFLTYFQNEAQLEKSRLLSDRFSAERPKGSFSTLEIQRTEQGDSAMYLCASSLGGGQGNYGYTFGSGTRLTVV.